This is a list of T cell receptor beta chains from one sample in a study of identical twins' blood T cells. One entry per CDR3 protein, called by TCRdb with MiXCR from the 5' RACE reads. The data show 350,000 to 400,000 distinct CDR3 sequences, with roughly 30% seen just once and about 6% held by the top ten. Material: PBMCs. These TCRs come from a woman aged 18-55 years in good health. CDR3s include the opening cysteine and the closing phenylalanine or tryptophan. The D gene is left open where the match is weak. For some rows the clone size is stated as once, few or many, or as a class when expanded; others skip it.

size	V	D	J	DNA	CDR3
few	TRBV5-1	NA	TRBJ1-3	TGCGCCAGCAGCTTGGAGCGGACAAGCGCTGGAAACACCATATATTTT	CASSLERTSAGNTIYF
NA	TRBV6-1	NA	TRBJ1-5	TGTGCCAGCAGCATATGGACAGCTTATAGCAATCAGCCCCAGCATTTT	CASSIWTAYSNQPQHF
NA	TRBV7-8	NA	TRBJ1-1	TGTGCCAGCAGGTTAACCCCTGGGAGGGAAGAAGCTTTCTTT	CASRLTPGREEAFF
NA	TRBV6-5	TRBD1	TRBJ2-4	TGTGCCAGCAGCCTTACCGGGACAGGGCTCAACATTCAGTACTTC	CASSLTGTGLNIQYF
NA	TRBV27	NA	TRBJ2-3	TGTGCCAGCAGTTTATACACAGGGTTGCCAGATACGCAGTATTTT	CASSLYTGLPDTQYF
few	TRBV29-1	TRBD1	TRBJ1-5	TGCAGCGCGGGACAGCTCAATCAGCCCCAGCATTTT	CSAGQLNQPQHF
few	TRBV7-9	NA	TRBJ1-1	TGTGCCAGCAGCTTAGGAAGCGGGGTATCAAGGAACACTGAAGCTTTCTTT	CASSLGSGVSRNTEAFF
NA	TRBV5-8	TRBD2	TRBJ2-3	TGTGCCAGCAGCCTCTACTCGGGGGGGCCGAATACGCAGTATTTT	CASSLYSGGPNTQYF
few	TRBV9	NA	TRBJ2-5	TGTGCCAGCAGCACCCAACCGGGGGTGGAGACCCAGTACTTC	CASSTQPGVETQYF
NA	TRBV3-1	NA	TRBJ1-2	TGTGCCAGCACCACGCAGGGTCGCAACACAAACTATGGCTACACCTTC	CASTTQGRNTNYGYTF